The 32 T cell receptor beta chains below come from one sample, sequenced in a study of blood T cell repertoires in COVID-19. Generated by immunoSEQ multiplex PCR, the TCRdb table keeps only in-frame clones and is missing some. The top ten clones hold roughly a tenth of a sample with about 310,000 clones, just under 90% of them seen once. What was sequenced was PBMCs or T cells enriched from blood (not recorded which). These receptors originate from a woman in her twenties or thirties who had recovered from COVID-19.

The chain links TRBV21-1 to TRBJ2-2; the D call in the table, TRBD2, was not verified against the DNA. TRBV21-1 is recorded as a pseudogene. There are 14 residues in the CDR3. The CDR3 region is CASSKKTVCWELFF. The CDR3 region has the DNA TGTGCCAGCAGCAAAAAAACGGTCTGTTGGGAGCTGTTTTTT.

This sequence joins TRBV25-1 and TRBJ1-3; D not certain. Germline CDR1 reads MGHDK; CDR2 reads SYGVNS. Between the trimmed V and J ends, which lost 1 base and 0 bases, there was a span of 4 bases. The CDR3 has 14 residues. The CDR3 nucleotides are TGTGCCAGCAGTGAATCTGTCTCTGGAAACACCATATATTTT. This encodes CASSESVSGNTIYF.

This clone was observed a handful of times. This chain uses TRBV11-2 with TRBJ1-1; 8 bases align to TRBD1. The CDR3 is 17 residues long. Losses at the gene ends were 5 bases for V and 0 bases for J; bases not matched to a gene: 11. CDR1 is SGHAT and CDR2 is FQNNGV in the germline V gene. The CDR3 nucleotides are TGTGCCAGCAGCCCTGTTATTCCAGGGGGCTTGAACACTGAAGCTTTCTTT. The encoded protein is CASSPVIPGGLNTEAFF.

This chain connects TRBV7-3 to TRBJ1-1, with 7 bases matching TRBD1. CDR1 and CDR2 (germline): SGHTA, FQGTGA. CDR3 size: 14 residues. The trim removed 7 bases at V and 4 bases at J, leaving 9 bases unmatched. CDR3 loop: CASTLHRGSTEAFF. CDR3 DNA: TGTGCCAGCACTCTCCACAGGGGCTCCACTGAAGCTTTCTTT. Together with reference TRBV7-3 and TRBJ1-1, the CDR3 gives the full variable domain: GAGVSQTPSNKVTEKGKYVELRCDPISGHTALYWYRQSLGQGPEFLIYFQGTGAADDSGLPNDRFFAVRPEGSVSTLKIQRTERGDSAVYLCASTLHRGSTEAFFGQGTRLTVV.

The gene calls are TRBV7-9 and TRBJ2-2, with D uncertain. Germline V lookup: CDR1 SEHNR, CDR2 FQNEAQ (reference sequence). This CDR3 has 13 amino acids. Trimming left V 6 bases short and J 3 bases short, with 8 bases between. The CDR3 DNA sequence: TGTGCCAGCAGTGACACTTACACCGGGGAGCTGTTTTTT. Translation gives CASSDTYTGELFF.

The gene calls are TRBV9 and TRBJ2-1; perhaps TRBD2 as D (6 bases). There are 15 residues in the CDR3. V was pared by 1 base and J by 2 bases, with 10 bases between. Germline CDR1 SGDLS, CDR2 YYNGEE. The CDR3 sequence is CASSVWEDTYNEQFF. The CDR3 region has the DNA TGTGCCAGCAGCGTATGGGAGGATACCTACAATGAGCAGTTCTTC.

The rearrangement links TRBV6-2 or TRBV6-3 to TRBJ2-3, with a weak D call TRBD2 (6 bases). The germline V gene has CDR1 MNHEY and CDR2 SVGEGT. The CDR3 totals 16 residues. The V and J ends lost 6 bases and 0 bases respectively, with 16 bases between them. The CDR3 region has the DNA TGTGCCAGCAGCCCTTGGGACTTTCAAAGCACAGATACGCAGTATTTT. Its translation is CASSPWDFQSTDTQYF.

The gene calls are TRBV7-9 and TRBJ1-6, with TRBD1 matching over 7 bases. J gave up 10 bases and V 5 bases, and 17 bases lay outside the gene matches. The CDR3 is 17 amino acids. Germline V lookup: CDR1 SEHNR, CDR2 FQNEAQ (reference sequence). CDR3: CASSPRMTGRGPSPLHF. For the CDR3, the DNA is TGTGCCAGCAGCCCGAGGATGACAGGGCGGGGTCCCTCACCCCTCCACTTT. The full variable domain, its missing parts supplied by reference TRBV7-9 and TRBJ1-6, is DTGVSQNPRHKITKRGQNVTFRCDPISEHNRLYWYRQTLGQGPEFLTYFQNEAQLEKSRLLSDRFSAERPKGSFSTLEIQRTEQGDSAMYLCASSPRMTGRGPSPLHFGNGTRLTVT.

This clone was counted between two and nine times. The chain employs TRBV10-3 and TRBJ1-6, with 7 bases that match TRBD1. J was trimmed by 7 bases and V by 6 bases; bases with no gene match: 6. The CDR3 has 14 amino acids. Germline CDR1 is ENHRY and CDR2 is SYGVKD. CDR3 in amino acids: CAISKGTANSPLHF. The CDR3 nucleotides read TGTGCCATCAGCAAAGGGACAGCAAATTCACCCCTCCACTTT.

The rearrangement joins TRBV9 to TRBJ1-4; TRBD1 matches at 8 bases. Germline lookup yields CDR1 SGDLS and CDR2 YYNGEE. The ends lost 3 bases at V and 4 bases at J; junction bases unmatched: 20. This CDR3 has 20 amino acids. CDR3 loop: CASSDDPSVTGTGLNEKLFF. The CDR3 bases are TGTGCCAGCAGCGACGACCCGAGCGTCACCGGGACAGGACTTAATGAAAAACTGTTTTTT.

This chain links TRBV12-3 or TRBV12-4 with TRBJ1-2; 9 nucleotides line up with TRBD1. This CDR3 is 13 amino acids long. V shed 3 bases, J shed 9 bases, and the junction held 5 bases outside the gene matches. CDR3 bases: TGTGCCAGCAGTTTTCTACAGGGGGCGAGCTACACCTTC. It codes for CASSFLQGASYTF.

The chain is built from TRBV6-5 and TRBJ1-3; no reliable D call. The CDR3 runs to 13 residues. CDR1 is MNHEY, CDR2 SVGAGI, per germline. Trimming shortened V by 6 bases and J by 0 bases, and 6 bases separated the two germline ends. The CDR3 here is CASRTSSGNTIYF. DNA for the CDR3: TGTGCCAGCAGAACTTCCTCTGGAAACACCATATATTTT.

This clone has just one count. The rearrangement joins TRBV4-1 to TRBJ1-1; D is uncertain. The germline V gene has CDR1 MGHRA and CDR2 YSYEKL. The CDR3 length is 13 residues. Trimming removed 5 bases from V and 7 bases from J, with 14 bases in between. CDR3 sequence (DNA): TGCGCCAGCAGCTCCAGGCCCGAGGGTGAAGCTTTCTTT. It translates to CASSSRPEGEAFF.

In its sample, this clone was seen a few times. The chain carries TRBV11-2 and TRBJ2-5; D is possibly TRBD2 (5 bases). Trimming shortened V by 8 bases and J by 5 bases, and 18 bases separated the two germline ends. The length of the CDR3 is 14 residues. The germline CDR1 and CDR2 sequences are SGHAT and FQNNGV. The CDR3 loop is CASGTRLNYETQYF. The CDR3 nucleotides are TGTGCCAGCGGAACTAGATTAAATTATGAGACCCAGTACTTC.

This clone has just one count. V usage is TRBV6-5 and J usage is TRBJ1-2; no firm D call. Trimming stripped 4 bases from V and 4 bases from J, with 13 bases between. Germline V CDR1 and CDR2: MNHEY, SVGAGI. The CDR3 extends over 14 amino acids. The CDR3 coding sequence is TGTGCCAGCAGTTTTACAAGCGACCGCTATGGCTACACCTTC. This gives the protein CASSFTSDRYGYTF.

This clone has more than one count but fewer than ten. The chain joins TRBV25-1 to TRBJ2-2; D possibly corresponds to TRBD2 (5 bases). Deletions cut 6 bases from V and 2 bases from J, with 7 bases between. The CDR3 has 13 residues. CDR1 and CDR2 (germline): MGHDK, SYGVNS. CDR3 nucleotides: TGTGCCAGCAGATGGACTAACACCGGGGAGCTGTTTTTT. Translating it yields CASRWTNTGELFF.

The V and J genes are TRBV5-1 and TRBJ1-1, with D uncertain. Germline V gene sequence: CDR1 SGHRS, CDR2 YFSETQ. This CDR3 has 13 amino acids. The V end lost 2 bases, the J end lost 3 bases, and 8 bases lay between the germline ends. The chain's CDR3 is CASSFQEDTEAFF. The CDR3 DNA is TGCGCCAGCAGCTTCCAGGAAGACACTGAAGCTTTCTTT.

This chain links TRBV14 with TRBJ2-1, with a tentative D call TRBD1 (5 bases). The CDR3 is made up of 17 amino acids. CDR1 is SGHDN and CDR2 is FVKESK in the germline V gene. V gave up 6 bases and J gave up 5 bases, with 23 bases separating them. Here the CDR3 DNA reads TGTGCCAGCAGTCCCTTATGGTCAGGGAAGGGTAACAATGAGCAGTTCTTC. This codes for CASSPLWSGKGNNEQFF.

V and J are TRBV13 and TRBJ1-1, with a possible D match to TRBD1 (6 bases). Germline V CDR1 and CDR2: PRHDT, FYEKMQ (reference sequence). The CDR3 covers 14 residues. The V and J ends lost 5 bases and 0 bases respectively, with 10 bases between them. This CDR3 is CASSAGVMNTEAFF. The CDR3 nucleotides read TGTGCCAGCAGCGCAGGGGTAATGAACACTGAAGCTTTCTTT.

The chain links TRBV28 to TRBJ1-5; tentative D call: TRBD1 (6 bases). Trimming removed 6 bases from V and 6 bases from J, with 9 bases in between. Germline values: CDR1 MDHEN, CDR2 SYDVKM. The CDR3 contains 12 residues. The CDR3 DNA reads TGTGCCAGCAGCCAGGGGTCTCAGCCCCAGCATTTT. It is translated as CASSQGSQPQHF.

The CDR3 loop reads CASSSLGLAGTGELFF. CDR3 in DNA: TGTGCCAGCAGTTCCCTCGGACTAGCGGGAACCGGGGAGCTGTTTTTT. This chain uses TRBV6-5 with TRBJ2-2; 12 positions agree with TRBD2. Germline CDR1 MNHEY, CDR2 SVGAGI. This CDR3 region has 16 residues. V lost 4 bases and J lost 5; bases outside the gene matches: 5.

CDR3 loop: CASSESEREVGVHTQYF. The CDR3 DNA reads as TGCGCCAGCAGTGAGTCTGAGCGGGAGGTCGGAGTTCATACGCAGTATTTT. This chain uses TRBV10-1 with TRBJ2-3; 9 nucleotides match TRBD2. Trimming took 0 bases from V and 7 from J; bases not matched to a gene: 11. CDR3 length equals 17 residues. Germline V gene lookup returns CDR1 WNHNN and CDR2 SYGVQD (reference sequence).

CDR3 loop: CASSPPKSGLAGHNEQFF. The CDR3 region has the DNA TGTGCCAGCTCACCACCGAAGTCCGGACTAGCGGGCCACAATGAGCAGTTCTTC. This chain connects TRBV18 to TRBJ2-1, with 11 bases that match TRBD2. The V gene end was trimmed by 0 bases and the J gene end by 5 bases; junction bases not matched to a gene: 9. There are 18 residues in the CDR3. Looked up from germline, CDR1 is KGHSH and CDR2 is LQKENI.

The CDR3 protein is CASSLAGRGPSYEQYF. CDR3 coding DNA: TGTGCCAGCAGCTTGGCAGGGCGGGGACCCTCCTACGAGCAGTACTTC. This sequence joins TRBV5-4 and TRBJ2-7, with TRBD2 as a possible D gene (6 bases). Germline V gene sequence: CDR1 SGHNT, CDR2 YYREEE (reference sequence). This CDR3 is built from 16 residues. The V end lost 0 bases, the J end lost 0 bases, and 13 bases lay between the germline ends.

This clone was counted only a few times. This sequence joins TRBV29-1 and TRBJ2-2; D might be TRBD2 (5 bases). CDR1 SQVTM and CDR2 ANQGSEA come from the germline V gene. Trimming removed 3 bases from V and 1 base from J, with 9 bases in between. CDR3 length equals 14 residues. The CDR3 region has the DNA TGCAGCGTTGAGTTCGGGGTGAACACCGGGGAGCTGTTTTTT. Amino acids: CSVEFGVNTGELFF.

V is TRBV9 and J is TRBJ1-3; maybe TRBD1 (6 bases). Trimming pared 4 bases from V and 2 bases from J, leaving 19 bases between. Germline V gives CDR1 SGDLS, CDR2 YYNGEE. The CDR3 spans 17 residues. CDR3 in DNA: TGTGCCAGCAGCCTCGGGGGGGCCGTTATCGCTGGAAACACCATATATTTT. Protein: CASSLGGAVIAGNTIYF.

This clone appeared a single time. The chain combines TRBV28 with TRBJ1-5, with D perhaps TRBD1 (5 bases). CDR1 MDHEN and CDR2 SYDVKM come from the germline V gene. The CDR3 is 19 residues long. V was clipped by 6 bases and J by 4 bases, with 28 bases between them. This chain's CDR3 is CASRPPGLGFPPLNQPQHF. The CDR3 DNA is TGTGCCAGCAGACCCCCGGGACTGGGGTTTCCCCCGTTGAATCAGCCCCAGCATTTT.

The genes are TRBV28 and TRBJ1-4; D uncertain. Germline-derived CDR1 and CDR2 are MDHEN and SYDVKM. V gave up 6 bases and J gave up 7 bases, with 15 bases separating them. CDR3 length equals 14 residues. The DNA for the CDR3 is TGTGCCAGCAGAATGGGTTCGCGGAGTGAAAAACTGTTTTTT. It codes for CASRMGSRSEKLFF. The variable domain in full, with the rest retrieved from reference TRBV28 and TRBJ1-4, is DVKVTQSSRYLVKRTGEKVFLECVQDMDHENMFWYRQDPGLGLRLIYFSYDVKMKEKGDIPEGYSVSREKKERFSLILESASTNQTSMYLCASRMGSRSEKLFFGSGTQLSVL.

This rearrangement joins TRBV7-2 to TRBJ1-2; 7 bases are a match to TRBD1. This CDR3 contains 16 residues. Looked up from germline, CDR1 is SGHTA and CDR2 is FQGNSA. After removal of 4 bases from V and 6 bases from J, the junction contained 14 bases not matched to a gene. CDR3 sequence reads: CASSYVNTRQGDGYTF. DNA of the CDR3: TGTGCCAGCAGCTACGTGAACACACGACAGGGCGATGGCTACACCTTC.

The chain joins TRBV10-3 to TRBJ1-5; D call uncertain. Trimming shortened V by 3 bases and J by 11 bases, and 20 bases separated the two germline ends. The V gene's germline CDR1 is ENHRY and CDR2 SYGVKD. The CDR3 covers 15 residues. CDR3 nucleotide sequence: TGTGCCATCAGTGATGTGGCAGCCGGACCGGGGTCCCAGCATTTT. Amino acid sequence: CAISDVAAGPGSQHF.

This clone was recorded only once. The J gene is TRBJ2-2, the V gene TRBV6-4, with no clear D. Germline CDR1 MRHNA, CDR2 SNTAGT. CDR3 length: 16 residues. The V end lost 2 bases, the J end lost 8 bases, and 18 bases lay between the germline ends. The CDR3: CASSDGQADTPGELFF. The CDR3 coding sequence is TGTGCCAGCAGTGACGGTCAGGCAGACACACCGGGGGAGCTGTTTTTT.

The chain links TRBV27 to TRBJ2-7, with 8 bases identical to TRBD2. Germline V gene lookup returns CDR1 MNHEY and CDR2 SMNVEV (reference sequence). V gave up 1 base and J gave up 6 bases; unmatched junction bases: 8. The CDR3 extends over 15 amino acids. CDR3 in amino acids: CASSLWWRGAAEQYF. The CDR3 nucleotides read TGTGCCAGCAGTTTATGGTGGCGGGGGGCGGCCGAGCAGTACTTC.